This T cell receptor beta chain was identified during a study of T cell responses to AZD1222 COVID-19 vaccine. Overall study results and limits: Donors were mostly white British, more females; clonal diversity possibly underestimated. Baseline seropositivity characterized only a handful of AZD1222 recipients.

The CDR3 extends over 14 amino acids. TCRdb's table, derived via immunoSEQ multiplex PCR, lists solely in-frame clones and lacks some. The sample holds about 66,000 clones, more than 75% seen once. Comments on this clone: Its antigen is unidentified.

The material was peripheral blood, obtained 28 days after the second dose of the MenACWY control vaccine. The rearrangement links TRBV21-1 to TRBJ2-3. TRBV21-1 is assigned pseudogene status. The receptor comes from an adult who received the MenACWY meningococcal vaccine as a control. The CDR3 DNA follows: TGTGCCAGCAGCAAAGATCTCTGCCGCGATACGCAGTATTTT. This translates into CASSKDLCRDTQYF.